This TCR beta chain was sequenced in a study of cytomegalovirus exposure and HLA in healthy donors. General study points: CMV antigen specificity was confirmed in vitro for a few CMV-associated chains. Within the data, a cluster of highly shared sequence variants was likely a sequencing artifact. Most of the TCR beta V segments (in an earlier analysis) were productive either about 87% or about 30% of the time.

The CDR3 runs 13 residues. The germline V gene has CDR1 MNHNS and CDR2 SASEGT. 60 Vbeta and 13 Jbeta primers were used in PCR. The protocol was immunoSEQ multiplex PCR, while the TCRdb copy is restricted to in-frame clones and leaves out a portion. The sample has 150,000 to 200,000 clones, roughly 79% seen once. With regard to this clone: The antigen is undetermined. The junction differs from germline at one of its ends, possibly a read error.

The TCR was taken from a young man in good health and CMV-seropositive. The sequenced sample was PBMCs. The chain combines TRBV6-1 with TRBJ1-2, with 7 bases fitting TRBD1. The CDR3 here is CASKDRTNYGHTF. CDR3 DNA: TGTGCCAGCAAGGACAGGACAAACTATGGCCACACCTTC.